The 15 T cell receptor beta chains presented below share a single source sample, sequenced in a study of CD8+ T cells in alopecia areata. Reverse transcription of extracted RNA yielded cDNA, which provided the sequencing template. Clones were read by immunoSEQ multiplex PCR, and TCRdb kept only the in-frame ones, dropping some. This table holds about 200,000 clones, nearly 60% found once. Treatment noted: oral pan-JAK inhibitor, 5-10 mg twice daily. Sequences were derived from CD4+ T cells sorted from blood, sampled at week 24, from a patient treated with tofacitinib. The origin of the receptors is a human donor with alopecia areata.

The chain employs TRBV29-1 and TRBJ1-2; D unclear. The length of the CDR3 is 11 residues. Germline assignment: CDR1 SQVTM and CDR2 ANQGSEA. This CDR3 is CSLLTNYGYTF. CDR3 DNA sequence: TGCAGTCTGCTAACAAACTATGGCTACACCTTC.

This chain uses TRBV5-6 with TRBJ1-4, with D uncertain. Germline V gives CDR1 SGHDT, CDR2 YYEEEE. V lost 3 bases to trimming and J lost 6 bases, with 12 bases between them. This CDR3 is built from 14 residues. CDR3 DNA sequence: TGTGCCAGCAGCTCGCGGGTAGGAGATGAAAAACTGTTTTTT. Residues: CASSSRVGDEKLFF.

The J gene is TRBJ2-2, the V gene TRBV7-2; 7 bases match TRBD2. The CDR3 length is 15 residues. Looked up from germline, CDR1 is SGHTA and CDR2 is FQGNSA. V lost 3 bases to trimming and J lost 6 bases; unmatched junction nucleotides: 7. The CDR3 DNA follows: TGTGCCAGCAGCTTGATTTCGGGAGGTGCCGGGGAGCTGTTTTTT. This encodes CASSLISGGAGELFF.

The CDR3 here is CASSIGQEHYEQYF. The CDR3 DNA reads TGTGCCAGCAGCATCGGACAGGAGCACTACGAGCAGTACTTC. V and J are TRBV6-5 and TRBJ2-7; 7 bases line up with TRBD1. The germline V gene has CDR1 MNHEY and CDR2 SVGAGI. Germline trimming cut 6 bases from V and 3 bases from J; bases unmatched to any gene: 8. The CDR3 covers 14 residues.

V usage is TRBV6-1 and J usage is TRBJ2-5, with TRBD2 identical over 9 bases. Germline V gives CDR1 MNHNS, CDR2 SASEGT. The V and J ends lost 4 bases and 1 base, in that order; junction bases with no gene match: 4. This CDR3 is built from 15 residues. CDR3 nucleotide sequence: TGTGCCAGCAGTGTGCTAGCGGGATCCCAAGAGACCCAGTACTTC. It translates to CASSVLAGSQETQYF.

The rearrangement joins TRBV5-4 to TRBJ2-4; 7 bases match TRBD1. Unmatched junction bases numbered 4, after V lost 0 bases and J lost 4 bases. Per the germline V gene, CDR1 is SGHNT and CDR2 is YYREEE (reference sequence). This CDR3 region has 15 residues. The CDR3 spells CASSLVSGGKNIQYF. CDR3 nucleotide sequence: TGTGCCAGCAGCTTGGTTTCAGGGGGTAAAAACATTCAGTACTTC.

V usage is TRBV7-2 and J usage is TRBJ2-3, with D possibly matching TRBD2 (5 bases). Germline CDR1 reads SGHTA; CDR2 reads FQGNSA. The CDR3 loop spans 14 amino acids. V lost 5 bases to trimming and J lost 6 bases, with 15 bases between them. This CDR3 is CASSPVGGGDTQYF. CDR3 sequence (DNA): TGTGCCAGCAGCCCGGTAGGAGGCGGGGATACGCAGTATTTT.

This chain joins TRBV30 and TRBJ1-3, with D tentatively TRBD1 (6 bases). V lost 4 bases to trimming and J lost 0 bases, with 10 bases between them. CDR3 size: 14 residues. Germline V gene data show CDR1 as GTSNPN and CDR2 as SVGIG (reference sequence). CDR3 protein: CAWTSGHSGNTIYF. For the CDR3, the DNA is TGTGCCTGGACTTCGGGACACTCTGGAAACACCATATATTTT.

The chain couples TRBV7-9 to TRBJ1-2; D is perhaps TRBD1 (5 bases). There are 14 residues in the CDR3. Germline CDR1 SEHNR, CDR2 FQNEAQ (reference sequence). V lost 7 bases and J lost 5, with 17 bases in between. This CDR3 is CASTPSGRAYGYTF. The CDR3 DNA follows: TGTGCCAGCACCCCGTCTGGCAGGGCATATGGCTACACCTTC.

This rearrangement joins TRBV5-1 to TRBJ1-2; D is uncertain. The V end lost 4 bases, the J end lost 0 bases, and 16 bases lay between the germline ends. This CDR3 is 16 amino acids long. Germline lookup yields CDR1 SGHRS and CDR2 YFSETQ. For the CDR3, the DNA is TGCGCCAGCAGCCCTATGTCGAGTACTACTAACTATGGCTACACCTTC. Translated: CASSPMSSTTNYGYTF.

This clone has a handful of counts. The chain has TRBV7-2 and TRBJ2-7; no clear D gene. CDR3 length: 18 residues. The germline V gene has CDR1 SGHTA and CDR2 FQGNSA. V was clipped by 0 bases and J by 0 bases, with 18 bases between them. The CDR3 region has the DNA TGTGCCAGCAGCTTAGCAGGGCCAGGTATGGTGAGCTCCTACGAGCAGTACTTC. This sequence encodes CASSLAGPGMVSSYEQYF.

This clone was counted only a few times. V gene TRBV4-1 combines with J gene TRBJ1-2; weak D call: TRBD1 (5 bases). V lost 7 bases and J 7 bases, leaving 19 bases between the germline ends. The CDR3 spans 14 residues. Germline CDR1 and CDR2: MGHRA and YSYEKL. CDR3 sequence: CASTMVGQASGYTF. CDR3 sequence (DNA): TGCGCCAGCACCATGGTGGGGCAGGCAAGTGGCTACACCTTC.

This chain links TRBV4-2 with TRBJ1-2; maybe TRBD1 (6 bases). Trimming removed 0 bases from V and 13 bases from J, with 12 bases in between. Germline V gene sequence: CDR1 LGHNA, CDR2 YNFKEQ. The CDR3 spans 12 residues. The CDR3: CASSQERGRSTF. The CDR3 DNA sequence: TGTGCCAGCAGCCAAGAGAGGGGGAGGTCCACCTTC.

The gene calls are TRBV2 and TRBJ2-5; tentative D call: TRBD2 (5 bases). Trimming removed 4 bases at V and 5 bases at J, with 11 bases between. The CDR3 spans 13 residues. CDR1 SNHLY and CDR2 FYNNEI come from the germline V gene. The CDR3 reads CASSGTPGETQYF. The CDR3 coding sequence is TGTGCCAGCAGTGGGACGCCGGGGGAGACCCAGTACTTC.

CDR3 region: CAWSSRAGGSTEAFF. As DNA, the CDR3 is TGTGCCTGGAGTTCTAGGGCAGGGGGGTCCACTGAAGCTTTCTTT. J is TRBJ1-1 and V is TRBV30, with 7 positions matching TRBD1. The germline V gene encodes CDR1 GTSNPN and CDR2 SVGIG (reference sequence). V gave up 2 bases and J gave up 4 bases; unmatched junction bases: 10. The CDR3 is 15 residues long.